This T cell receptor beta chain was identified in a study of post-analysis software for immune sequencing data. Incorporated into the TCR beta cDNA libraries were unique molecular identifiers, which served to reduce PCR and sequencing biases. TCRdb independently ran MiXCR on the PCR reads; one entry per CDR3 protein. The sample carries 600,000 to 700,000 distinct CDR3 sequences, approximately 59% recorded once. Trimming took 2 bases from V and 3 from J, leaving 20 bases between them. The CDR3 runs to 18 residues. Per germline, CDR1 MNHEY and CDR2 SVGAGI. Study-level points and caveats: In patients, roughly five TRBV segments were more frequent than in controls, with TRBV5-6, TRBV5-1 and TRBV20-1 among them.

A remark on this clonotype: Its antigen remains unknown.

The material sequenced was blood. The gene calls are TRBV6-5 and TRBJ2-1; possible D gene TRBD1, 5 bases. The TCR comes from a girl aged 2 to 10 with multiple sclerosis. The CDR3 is CASSYAHARTPYYNEQFF. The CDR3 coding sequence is TGTGCCAGCAGTTACGCTCACGCTCGGACACCGTACTACAATGAGCAGTTCTTC.